These T cell receptor beta chains were read from a single sample in a study of blood T cell repertoires in COVID-19. Sequenced by immunoSEQ multiplex PCR; TCRdb stores in-frame clones only, minus some. The sample yields 200,000 to 300,000 clones, about four fifths seen once. The sequencing sample was made of peripheral blood. These receptors came from a woman of 80 years or more with COVID-19, enrolled during active disease. Both conserved end residues are part of each CDR3. A D gene is named only where the DNA matches it firmly. The listing skips clone size in some rows; elsewhere it reads once, few, many or a size class.

.	.	TRBV6-5	TRBJ2-3	TGTGCCAGCAGCCGCCAGACTAGCACAGATACGCAGTATTTT	CASSRQTSTDTQYF
few	TRBD1	TRBV5-1	TRBJ1-5	TGCGCCAGCAGCTCCGGGACAGGTAGCAATCAGCCCCAGCATTTT	CASSSGTGSNQPQHF
.	TRBD2	TRBV5-1	TRBJ2-3	TGCGCCAGCAGCTTGGACGGGACTAGCTCAGATACGCAGTATTTT	CASSLDGTSSDTQYF
.	TRBD1	TRBV6-4	TRBJ2-3	TGTGCCAGCAGCTACCGGGACAGGGGAACAGATACGCAGTATTTT	CASSYRDRGTDTQYF
.	TRBD2	TRBV28	TRBJ2-5	TGTGCCAGCAGTAAGTTGGCGGGAGGGAAAGAGACCCAGTACTTC	CASSKLAGGKETQYF
.	.	TRBV6-5	TRBJ2-2	TGTGCCAGCGGAAGGGGTACCAAGAACACCGGGGAGCTGTTTTTT	CASGRGTKNTGELFF
.	TRBD1	TRBV18	TRBJ1-4	TGTGCCAGCTCACCAGGGACAGCTAATGAAAAACTGTTTTTT	CASSPGTANEKLFF
.	TRBD1	TRBV27	TRBJ1-5	TGTGCCAGCAGGTCCCGGACAGGGGGAGGGAATCAGCCCCAGCATTTT	CASRSRTGGGNQPQHF
few	.	TRBV7-9	TRBJ2-7	TGTGCCAGCAGCCTAAGGGAGTACGAGCAGTACTTC	CASSLREYEQYF
.	TRBD1	TRBV11-2	TRBJ1-3	TGTGCCAGCAGCTCCATCGCCTCAGGACAGGTCGGAAACACCATATATTTT	CASSSIASGQVGNTIYF
.	.	TRBV28	TRBJ1-1	TGTGCCAGCAGTTTACCTCTGGGGCAGGGGAAATCTGAAGCTTTCTTT	CASSLPLGQGKSEAFF
.	.	TRBV6-5	TRBJ1-5	TGTGCCAGCAGGTCCGGTCTTAGCAATCAGCCCCAGCATTTT	CASRSGLSNQPQHF
.	TRBD1	TRBV5-1	TRBJ1-2	TGCGCCAGCAGCTTGGCCGGGGGACAGAGATGGTCGGGTGGCTACACCTTC	CASSLAGGQRWSGGYTF
.	.	TRBV19	TRBJ1-2	TGTGCCAGTATGAGGACTGGAAAGAAAGATGGCTACACCTTC	CASMRTGKKDGYTF
.	.	TRBV5-5	TRBJ1-1	TGTGCCAGCAGCTTGGTTGGAGGGGCTGAAGCTTTCTTT	CASSLVGGAEAFF
.	.	TRBV6-2/TRBV6-3	TRBJ2-2	TGTGCCAGCAGTTACGTGGGACTTTACACCGGGGAGCTGTTTTTT	CASSYVGLYTGELFF
.	TRBD2	TRBV15	TRBJ2-1	TGTGCCACCAAGGAAGCGGGAGGGTACAATGAGCAGTTCTTC	CATKEAGGYNEQFF
.	.	TRBV24-1	TRBJ2-7	TGTGCCACCAGGAATTCTCTGGACAACTCCTACGAGCAGTACTTC	CATRNSLDNSYEQYF
.	TRBD1	TRBV15	TRBJ1-2	TGTGCCACCAGCAGAGATCTGAGACAGGGTACCTATGGCTACACCTTC	CATSRDLRQGTYGYTF
.	TRBD1	TRBV30	TRBJ1-2	TGTGCCTGGCAAGGGACAGGGCATGGTGGCTACACCTTC	CAWQGTGHGGYTF
once	.	TRBV12-5	TRBJ2-1	TGTGCTAGTGGGAGACAGGATGAGCAGTTCTTC	CASGRQDEQFF
.	.	TRBV18	TRBJ1-2	TGTGCCAGCTCACCCCTTCGATCCCCTGGGGCCTATGGCTACACCTTC	CASSPLRSPGAYGYTF
.	TRBD1	TRBV6-5	TRBJ1-1	TGTGCCAGCAGAGACAGGGGCCGCACTGAAGCTTTCTTT	CASRDRGRTEAFF
.	.	TRBV6-5	TRBJ1-3	TGTGCCAGCAGTTACTCATCCGGGACAACCGGAAACACCATATATTTT	CASSYSSGTTGNTIYF
.	TRBD1	TRBV6-5	TRBJ1-2	TGTGCCAGCAGTTACGGGGGGACAGGGGGCGGCTATGGCTACACCTTC	CASSYGGTGGGYGYTF
.	TRBD2	TRBV9	TRBJ2-1	TGTGCCAGCAATCGTCTAGCGGGTATCAGCTCCTACAATGAGCAGTTCTTC	CASNRLAGISSYNEQFF
many	.	TRBV5-1	TRBJ1-5	TGCGCCAGCAGCTTGGATGGGGTTGGGGGCCAGCCCCAGCATTTT	CASSLDGVGGQPQHF
few	.	TRBV6-1	TRBJ1-5	TGTGCCAGCAGTGATGGCGGGGTGGTGGGCAATCAGCCCCAGCATTTT	CASSDGGVVGNQPQHF
.	TRBD1	TRBV6-5	TRBJ1-1	TGTGCCAGCAGTTGGACAGGGTTTGAAGCTTTCTTT	CASSWTGFEAFF
.	.	TRBV28	TRBJ1-1	TGTGCCAGCAGTCTCGACAATGCTCTTGAAGCTTTCTTT	CASSLDNALEAFF
.	.	TRBV7-9	TRBJ1-2	TGTGCCAGCAGCCCCCGGGTCGAAAACTATGGCTACACCTTC	CASSPRVENYGYTF
.	TRBD1	TRBV5-4	TRBJ1-2	TGTGCCAGCAGCCTCGGACAGGGGAGGGCCTATGGCTACACCTTC	CASSLGQGRAYGYTF
.	TRBD2	TRBV5-1	TRBJ2-7	TGCGCCAGCCGCGAAGGGCTAGCGGGAGTAGGGGAGCAGTACTTC	CASREGLAGVGEQYF